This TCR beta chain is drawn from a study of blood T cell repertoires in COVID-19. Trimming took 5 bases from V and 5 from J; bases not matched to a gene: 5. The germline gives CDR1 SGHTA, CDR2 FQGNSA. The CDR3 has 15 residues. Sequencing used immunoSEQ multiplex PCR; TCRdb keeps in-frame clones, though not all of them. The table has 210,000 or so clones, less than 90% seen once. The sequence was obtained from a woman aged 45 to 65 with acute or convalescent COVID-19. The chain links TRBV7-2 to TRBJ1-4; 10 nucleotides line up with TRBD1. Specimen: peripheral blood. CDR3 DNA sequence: TGTGCCAGCAGCCACCGGGACAGGGGAAATGAAAAACTGTTTTTT. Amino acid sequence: CASSHRDRGNEKLFF.